This is a list of T cell receptor beta chains from one sample in a study of blood T cell repertoires in COVID-19. The protocol was immunoSEQ multiplex PCR, while the TCRdb copy is restricted to in-frame clones and leaves out a portion. Of a few hundred thousand clones in the sample, around 80% were seen once. Input material: PBMCs or T cells enriched from blood (not recorded which). These receptors all stem from a man aged 35 to 55 who had been exposed to COVID-19. The conserved cysteine and the conserved F or W are not part of the CDR3 here.

j_call: TRBJ1-2; v_call: TRBV3-1/TRBV3-2; cdr3_aa: ASSQARALDYGYT
j_call: TRBJ1-4; v_call: TRBV18; cdr3_aa: ASSPGQDEKLF
j_call: TRBJ1-4; v_call: TRBV25-1; cdr3_aa: ASSPVLTGVNEKLF
j_call: TRBJ1-1; v_call: TRBV11-3; cdr3_aa: ASSLSREGAF
j_call: TRBJ1-3; v_call: TRBV9; cdr3_aa: ASSETGRNTIY
j_call: TRBJ2-5; v_call: TRBV3-1/TRBV3-2; cdr3_aa: AIENQGLETQY
j_call: TRBJ2-7; v_call: TRBV7-8; cdr3_aa: ASSPLDEQY
j_call: TRBJ1-6; v_call: TRBV21-1; cdr3_aa: ASSRTGPANSPLH
j_call: TRBJ2-5; v_call: TRBV4-2; cdr3_aa: ASSRMQETQY
j_call: TRBJ2-2; v_call: TRBV27; cdr3_aa: ASSHTFWDTSNTGELF
j_call: TRBJ2-1; v_call: TRBV4-1; cdr3_aa: ASSLGLAGSYNEQF
j_call: TRBJ1-3; v_call: TRBV5-1; cdr3_aa: ASSPAAQGYYPGNTIY
j_call: TRBJ2-3; v_call: TRBV11-2; cdr3_aa: ASDLALASTDTQY
j_call: TRBJ2-5; v_call: TRBV5-1; cdr3_aa: ASSLDEETQY
j_call: TRBJ1-2; v_call: TRBV3-1/TRBV3-2; cdr3_aa: ASSQTRDGYT
j_call: TRBJ2-5; v_call: TRBV2; cdr3_aa: ATAIGGRETQY
j_call: TRBJ1-6; v_call: TRBV20-1; cdr3_aa: SASRGQKGSPLH
j_call: TRBJ2-1; v_call: TRBV11-3; cdr3_aa: ASSLGGQGKHEQF
j_call: TRBJ1-2; v_call: TRBV19; cdr3_aa: ATQGQGHYGYT
j_call: TRBJ2-7; v_call: TRBV11-2; cdr3_aa: ASSITSGSSYEQY
j_call: TRBJ2-5; v_call: TRBV7-6; cdr3_aa: ASSILAGDQETQY
j_call: TRBJ1-1; v_call: TRBV10-3; cdr3_aa: AIRIGQGIGEAF
j_call: TRBJ2-2; v_call: TRBV12-3/TRBV12-4; cdr3_aa: ASSGTYRGELF
j_call: TRBJ2-5; v_call: TRBV7-2; cdr3_aa: ASSAGGRGQGETQY
j_call: TRBJ2-3; v_call: TRBV7-6; cdr3_aa: ASSWTSTDTQY
j_call: TRBJ1-2; v_call: TRBV11-3; cdr3_aa: ASSLDRTNYGYT
j_call: TRBJ1-3; v_call: TRBV9; cdr3_aa: ASSPYRDQVTIY
j_call: TRBJ2-4; v_call: TRBV29-1; cdr3_aa: SVTSGIAKNIQY
j_call: TRBJ2-1; v_call: TRBV5-1; cdr3_aa: ASSFLAGSYNEQF
j_call: TRBJ1-4; v_call: TRBV29-1; cdr3_aa: SVQPGGEKLF
j_call: TRBJ2-7; v_call: TRBV10-3; cdr3_aa: ALRGTETYEQY
j_call: TRBJ1-1; v_call: TRBV18; cdr3_aa: ASSPGNLRQLNEAF
j_call: TRBJ2-1; v_call: TRBV5-1; cdr3_aa: ASSLFGFDNEQF
j_call: TRBJ1-2; v_call: TRBV2; cdr3_aa: ASSERQGNLGSYGYT
j_call: TRBJ1-2; v_call: TRBV30; cdr3_aa: AWRRGTGYGYT
j_call: TRBJ2-3; v_call: TRBV18; cdr3_aa: ASSPPRQGQRDTQY
j_call: TRBJ2-4; v_call: TRBV7-9; cdr3_aa: ASSLAGGGGKNIQY
j_call: TRBJ1-4; v_call: TRBV19; cdr3_aa: ASRGGTGLGKLF
j_call: TRBJ2-2; v_call: TRBV6-5; cdr3_aa: ASSWGAGGGTGELF
j_call: TRBJ1-6; v_call: TRBV12-5; cdr3_aa: ASAPSGGIKPLH
j_call: TRBJ2-1; v_call: TRBV27; cdr3_aa: ASQRTSGINEQF
j_call: TRBJ1-1; v_call: TRBV10-1; cdr3_aa: ASSESGGRATEAF
j_call: TRBJ2-3; v_call: TRBV5-6; cdr3_aa: ASSWGPRGQVDTQY
j_call: TRBJ2-5; v_call: TRBV30; cdr3_aa: AWSVLRTKYQETQY
j_call: TRBJ1-1; v_call: TRBV30; cdr3_aa: AWEGQGGEAF
j_call: TRBJ1-6; v_call: TRBV11-2; cdr3_aa: ASSLAPGNNSPLH
j_call: TRBJ1-2; v_call: TRBV5-6; cdr3_aa: ASSLAAGGYT
j_call: TRBJ2-3; v_call: TRBV4-2; cdr3_aa: ASSPKFRGNTDTQY
j_call: TRBJ2-7; v_call: TRBV30; cdr3_aa: AWSVSRGWEQY
j_call: TRBJ1-4; v_call: TRBV7-9; cdr3_aa: ASLRSTNEKLF
j_call: TRBJ2-2; v_call: TRBV10-1; cdr3_aa: ASTGGTGELF
j_call: TRBJ2-7; v_call: TRBV7-9; cdr3_aa: ASSLALAAGYEQY
j_call: TRBJ2-7; v_call: TRBV4-1; cdr3_aa: ASSRQGDYEQY
j_call: TRBJ2-3; v_call: TRBV29-1; cdr3_aa: SVGPGGRLIDTQY
j_call: TRBJ1-4; v_call: TRBV7-9; cdr3_aa: ASSSGSTTNEKLF
j_call: TRBJ1-2; v_call: TRBV27; cdr3_aa: ASSLKPGQGLYGYT
j_call: TRBJ2-7; v_call: TRBV24-1; cdr3_aa: ATSDPTGGEQY
j_call: TRBJ1-6; v_call: TRBV6-1; cdr3_aa: ASSVSRKRVSSPLH
j_call: TRBJ2-1; v_call: TRBV7-7; cdr3_aa: ASSLEGGVGNEQF
j_call: TRBJ2-5; v_call: TRBV11-3; cdr3_aa: ASSLGLTSGRETQY